These 27 T cell receptor beta chains were all obtained from the same sample, sequenced in a study of cytomegalovirus exposure and HLA in healthy donors. The PCR contained 60 Vbeta and 13 Jbeta primers. Here immunoSEQ multiplex PCR was the method, and the copy in TCRdb shows in-frame clones only, minus some. The data show fewer than 250,000 clones, over 70% seen once. Source material: PBMCs. The receptors here all came from a boy aged 2-15 years in good health and CMV-seronegative.

The rearrangement joins TRBV6-5 to TRBJ2-1; D is perhaps TRBD2 (5 bases). The CDR3 sequence is 12 residues long. V lost 6 bases and J 7 bases, leaving 10 bases between the germline ends. Germline loops: CDR1 MNHEY, CDR2 SVGAGI. The CDR3 coding sequence is TGTGCCAGCAGCCCGGGGTTGAATGAGCAGTTCTTC. Amino acid sequence: CASSPGLNEQFF.

The gene calls are TRBV6-6 and TRBJ1-1; D uncertain. This CDR3 has 15 amino acids. Germline V gene sequence: CDR1 MNHNY, CDR2 SVGAGI (reference sequence). Trimming removed 7 bases from V and 7 bases from J, with 22 bases in between. CDR3 protein: CASISKGSRGGEAFF. The DNA of the CDR3 is TGTGCCAGCATTAGCAAGGGCAGCCGAGGAGGTGAAGCTTTCTTT.

This chain links TRBV7-8 with TRBJ1-5; tentative D call: TRBD1 (5 bases). V shed 5 bases and J shed 3 bases, with 14 bases lying between them. This CDR3 comprises 15 residues. In germline, CDR1 is SGHVS, CDR2 FQNEAQ. This CDR3 is CASSPVDSPNQPQHF. CDR3 coding DNA: TGTGCCAGCAGCCCAGTCGACAGCCCCAATCAGCCCCAGCATTTT.

The genes are TRBV25-1 and TRBJ1-6; D possibly corresponds to TRBD1 (6 bases). V lost 5 bases, J lost 7 bases, and 12 bases lay in between. The CDR3 loop spans 14 amino acids. Germline CDR1 and CDR2: MGHDK and SYGVNS. CDR3 residues: CASSSWTENSPLHF. The CDR3 DNA is TGTGCCAGCAGTTCATGGACAGAAAATTCACCCCTCCACTTT.

This clone was recorded only once. The sample contains more than one DNA sequence encoding this CDR3. The genes are TRBV5-1 and TRBJ2-3, with TRBD1 identical over 9 bases. V gave up 4 bases and J gave up 0 bases; unmatched junction bases: 3. The CDR3 sequence is 15 residues long. Germline V gives CDR1 SGHRS, CDR2 YFSETQ. CDR3 nucleotide sequence: TGCGCCAGCAGCCCGGGACAGGGAAGCACAGATACGCAGTATTTT. Protein: CASSPGQGSTDTQYF.

The chain recombines TRBV27 with TRBJ2-3, with TRBD2 matching over 8 bases. Germline loops: CDR1 MNHEY, CDR2 SMNVEV (reference sequence). The CDR3 covers 14 residues. V trimming: 4 bases; J trimming: 4 bases; junction bases outside the gene matches: 4. Here the CDR3 DNA reads TGTGCCAGCAGTTCAGGACTAGCAGCAGATACGCAGTATTTT. As protein: CASSSGLAADTQYF.

This clone was seen a few times. The chain has TRBV6-5 and TRBJ2-2, with 9 bases matching TRBD2. The V gene end was trimmed by 2 bases and the J gene end by 7 bases; junction bases not matched to a gene: 5. The CDR3 is 15 residues long. Germline V CDR1 and CDR2: MNHEY, SVGAGI. The CDR3 is CASSYGGGAGGELFF. The CDR3 region has the DNA TGTGCCAGCAGTTACGGCGGGGGGGCGGGCGGGGAGCTGTTTTTT.

V usage is TRBV7-2 and J usage is TRBJ2-3, with 8 positions matching TRBD2. Germline CDR1 reads SGHTA; CDR2 reads FQGNSA. V gave up 6 bases and J gave up 5 bases; unmatched junction bases: 7. CDR3 length equals 14 residues. The CDR3 loop reads CASSSGLAEDTQYF. CDR3 in DNA: TGTGCCAGCAGTAGTGGACTAGCAGAAGATACGCAGTATTTT.

This chain connects TRBV5-4 to TRBJ2-7; maybe TRBD1 (6 bases). This CDR3 is 15 amino acids long. Deletions cut 6 bases from V and 4 bases from J, with 20 bases between. Germline CDR1 and CDR2: SGHNT and YYREEE (reference sequence). CDR3 loop: CASTGSGTGKYEQYF. The CDR3 bases are TGTGCCAGCACCGGATCCGGCACAGGGAAGTACGAGCAGTACTTC.

The rearrangement links TRBV7-9 to TRBJ1-1; D ambiguous. Trimming shortened V by 8 bases and J by 1 base, and 11 bases separated the two germline ends. CDR1 is SEHNR and CDR2 is FQNEAQ in the germline V gene (reference sequence). CDR3 length equals 13 residues. CDR3 region: CASGEAPNTEAFF. The CDR3 bases are TGTGCCAGCGGCGAGGCCCCGAACACTGAAGCTTTCTTT.

This clone has a handful of counts. The chain links TRBV30 to TRBJ2-2; no definite D call. The CDR3 runs to 14 residues. CDR1 is GTSNPN, CDR2 SVGIG, per germline (reference sequence). The V gene lost 0 bases and the J gene lost 1 base, with 6 bases spanning the gap. The CDR3 nucleotides are TGTGCCTGGAGTGTCAGGTTGAACACCGGGGAGCTGTTTTTT. It codes for CAWSVRLNTGELFF.

A few counts support this clone. The J gene is TRBJ2-7, the V gene TRBV13, with D unresolved. CDR1 is PRHDT, CDR2 FYEKMQ, per germline (reference sequence). CDR3 length equals 13 residues. Trimming removed 5 bases at V and 3 bases at J, with 11 bases between. In nucleotides, the CDR3 is TGTGCCAGCAGCCATAGAGGCCTCTACGAGCAGTACTTC. It encodes CASSHRGLYEQYF.

The chain employs TRBV30 and TRBJ1-4; TRBD1 agrees at 8 bases. Germline V gives CDR1 GTSNPN, CDR2 SVGIG (reference sequence). The CDR3 is 14 residues long. The V and J ends lost 0 bases and 8 bases, in that order; junction bases with no gene match: 5. The CDR3: CAWSVVGTGEKLFF. The CDR3 DNA reads TGTGCCTGGAGTGTGGTCGGGACAGGAGAAAAACTGTTTTTT.

This clone has more than one count but fewer than ten. The chain uses TRBV5-1 and TRBJ1-1, with TRBD1 matching 7 bases. V was clipped by 5 bases and J by 12 bases; unmatched bases: 13. Germline lookup yields CDR1 SGHRS and CDR2 YFSETQ. The length of the CDR3 is 13 residues. The CDR3 loop reads CASRGTATPLTFF. The CDR3 nucleotides are TGCGCCAGCAGGGGGACAGCCACCCCACTAACTTTCTTT.

V and J are TRBV11-2 and TRBJ2-1; 13 bases are shared with TRBD2. Germline CDR1 reads SGHAT; CDR2 reads FQNNGV. This CDR3 region has 15 residues. The V and J ends lost 5 bases and 7 bases, in that order; junction bases with no gene match: 5. The CDR3 loop reads CASSQGLAGRNEQFF. The CDR3 bases are TGTGCCAGCAGCCAGGGACTAGCGGGGAGGAATGAGCAGTTCTTC.

V usage is TRBV9 and J usage is TRBJ1-4; a possible D gene is TRBD1 (5 bases). V gave up 0 bases and J gave up 8 bases, with 8 bases separating them. The CDR3 is made up of 13 amino acids. Germline V lookup: CDR1 SGDLS, CDR2 YYNGEE. The CDR3 DNA is TGTGCCAGCAGCGTAGGGGGCAGCGAAAAACTGTTTTTT. This gives the protein CASSVGGSEKLFF. Complete variable domain (other parts from reference TRBV9 and TRBJ1-4): DSGVTQTPKHLITATGQRVTLRCSPRSGDLSVYWYQQSLDQGLQFLIQYYNGEERAKGNILERFSAQQFPDLHSELNLSSLELGDSALYFCASSVGGSEKLFFGSGTQLSVL.

This rearrangement joins TRBV18 to TRBJ1-5, with 10 bases fitting TRBD1. V dropped 3 bases and J dropped 6; count of bases not matched to a gene: 5. Per the germline V gene, CDR1 is KGHSH and CDR2 is LQKENI. CDR3 length equals 15 residues. CDR3 sequence reads: CASSPGTGASQPQHF. CDR3 bases: TGTGCCAGCTCACCCGGGACAGGGGCGAGTCAGCCCCAGCATTTT.

This sequence joins TRBV30 and TRBJ2-7, with 8 bases lining up with TRBD1. J lost 5 bases, V lost 2 bases, and 11 bases had no gene match. The CDR3 covers 15 residues. Looked up from germline, CDR1 is GTSNPN and CDR2 is SVGIG (reference sequence). CDR3 coding DNA: TGTGCCTGGAGTTTCTTACAGGGGGGAGGCGACGAGCAGTACTTC. Translating it yields CAWSFLQGGGDEQYF.

The V gene is TRBV6-1, the J gene TRBJ2-3; the D is unclear. The germline gives CDR1 MNHNS, CDR2 SASEGT. The CDR3 has 15 amino acids. Trimming left V 4 bases short and J 0 bases short, with 11 bases between. Written as DNA, the CDR3 is TGTGCCAGCAGTGTACCCTTGGGCAGCACAGATACGCAGTATTTT. Its protein product is CASSVPLGSTDTQYF.

The rearrangement links TRBV4-2 to TRBJ1-1, with D tentatively TRBD1 (6 bases). CDR3 length equals 15 residues. CDR1 LGHNA and CDR2 YNFKEQ come from the germline V gene. Trimming stripped 4 bases from V and 1 base from J, with 13 bases between. The CDR3 coding sequence is TGTGCCAGCAGCCCGGGACATAACCAGAACACTGAAGCTTTCTTT. Protein sequence: CASSPGHNQNTEAFF.

The V call is TRBV27, the J call TRBJ2-5; 8 nucleotides agree with TRBD2. The CDR3 extends over 13 amino acids. Germline assignment: CDR1 MNHEY and CDR2 SMNVEV (reference sequence). V lost 6 bases to trimming and J lost 4 bases; unmatched junction nucleotides: 4. CDR3 residues: CASRSGGIETQYF. CDR3 DNA: TGTGCCAGCAGATCGGGGGGGATAGAGACCCAGTACTTC.

The chain carries TRBV9 and TRBJ2-1; TRBD2 is a possible D gene (7 bases). The CDR3 consists of 16 residues. Germline V gives CDR1 SGDLS, CDR2 YYNGEE. The V and J ends lost 0 bases and 7 bases respectively, with 17 bases between them. CDR3 coding DNA: TGTGCCAGCAGCGTAGACGAGGGGGGGCCTCGAAATGAGCAGTTCTTC. It specifies CASSVDEGGPRNEQFF.

The chain employs TRBV5-1 and TRBJ1-3, with D unclear. Germline V gene lookup returns CDR1 SGHRS and CDR2 YFSETQ. This CDR3 has 13 amino acids. Trimming pared 3 bases from V and 4 bases from J, leaving 8 bases between. DNA for the CDR3: TGCGCCAGCAGCTCCTTTTCCGGAAACACCATATATTTT. Translated, it gives CASSSFSGNTIYF.

This clone has a single count. V usage is TRBV5-1 and J usage is TRBJ2-2, with TRBD2 identical over 10 bases. The CDR3 covers 19 residues. With V trimmed by 3 bases and J by 1 base, 12 bases remained unmatched. Germline lookup yields CDR1 SGHRS and CDR2 YFSETQ. The chain's CDR3 is CASSSRLAGGSKNTGELFF. As DNA, the CDR3 is TGCGCCAGCAGCTCGAGACTAGCGGGCGGGAGTAAGAACACCGGGGAGCTGTTTTTT.

The chain recombines TRBV9 with TRBJ2-3, with 12 bases fitting TRBD2. CDR1 is SGDLS and CDR2 is YYNGEE in the germline V gene. With V trimmed by 4 bases and J by 0 bases, 3 bases remained unmatched. The CDR3 sequence is 16 residues long. CDR3 in DNA: TGTGCCAGCAGCCCTCTAGCGGGGGGGAGCACAGATACGCAGTATTTT. Encoded protein: CASSPLAGGSTDTQYF.

The CDR3 loop reads CASSYLRGQGHEKLFF. The CDR3 DNA reads TGTGCCAGCAGCTACCTCCGGGGACAGGGGCATGAAAAACTGTTTTTT. This chain uses TRBV11-2 with TRBJ1-4; 10 nucleotides agree with TRBD1. The CDR3 is made up of 16 amino acids. V shed 4 bases and J 6 bases; nucleotides not matched to a gene: 8. The germline gives CDR1 SGHAT, CDR2 FQNNGV.

V and J are TRBV6-1 and TRBJ2-7; 13 nucleotides line up with TRBD2. This CDR3 contains 14 residues. CDR1 and CDR2 from the germline V gene are MNHNS and SASEGT. Unmatched junction bases numbered 0, after V lost 6 bases and J lost 1 base. In DNA, the CDR3 is TGTGCCAGCAGGGGACTAGCGGGGTCCTACGAGCAGTACTTC. Its protein is CASRGLAGSYEQYF.